This TCR beta chain was found in a study of blood T cell repertoires in COVID-19. Overall study: COVID-19 samples collected from the United States, Italy and Spain covered acute and convalescent phases. PBMCs, B-cell-depleted T cells, or T cells provided the cDNA or gDNA that made up the material.

V gave up 6 bases and J gave up 2 bases, with 13 bases separating them. Germline V gives CDR1 ENHRY, CDR2 SYGVKD. The length of the CDR3 is 14 residues. As originally analysed: Amplification of reference gene primers was used by the study to estimate nucleated cell counts. Data came from immunoSEQ multiplex PCR; TCRdb stores just in-frame clones and leaves some out. V and J calls plus clone size are reproduced from that table; the DNA served to infer D and trimming. Here the sample spans roughly 150,000 clones, 82% being singletons. Input material: peripheral blood. This sequence was found in a human donor with acute or convalescent COVID-19. The donor label of this sample is uncertain. The rearrangement joins TRBV10-3 to TRBJ1-2, with D possibly being TRBD1 (6 bases). DNA for the CDR3: TGTGCCATCAGGGTGGACAGCGCAAACTATGGCTACACCTTC. It codes for CAIRVDSANYGYTF.